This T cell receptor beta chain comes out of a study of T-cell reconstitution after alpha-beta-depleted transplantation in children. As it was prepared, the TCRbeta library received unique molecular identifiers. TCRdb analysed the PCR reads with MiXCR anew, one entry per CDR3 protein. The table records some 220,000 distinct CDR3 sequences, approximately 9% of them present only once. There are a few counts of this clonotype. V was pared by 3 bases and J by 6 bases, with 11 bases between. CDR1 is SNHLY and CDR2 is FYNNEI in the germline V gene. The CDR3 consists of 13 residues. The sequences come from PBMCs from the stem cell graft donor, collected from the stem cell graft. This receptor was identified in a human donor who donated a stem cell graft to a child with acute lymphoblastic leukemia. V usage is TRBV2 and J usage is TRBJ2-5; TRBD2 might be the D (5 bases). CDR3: CASSEDTGKTQYF. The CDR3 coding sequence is TGTGCCAGCAGTGAGGATACCGGGAAGACCCAGTACTTC.